This passage covers 19 T cell receptor beta chains from one sample sequenced in a study of cytomegalovirus exposure and HLA in healthy donors. Repertoires were generated with immunoSEQ multiplex PCR, while TCRdb's copy carries only in-frame clones and drops some. Of 100,000 to 150,000 clones in the sample, 89% are singletons; the top ten hold around 1.1%. The specimen sequenced was PBMCs. The source is a woman in her late teens or twenties in good health and CMV-seronegative.

This clone was observed once. The CDR3 coding sequence is TGTGCCAGCAGCTTAGGGCAGGGGGTGAATCAGCCCCAGCATTTT. This encodes CASSLGQGVNQPQHF. The chain employs TRBV7-2 and TRBJ1-5; 7 positions agree with TRBD1. V shed 1 base, J shed 4 bases, and the junction held 4 bases outside the gene matches. The germline V gene encodes CDR1 SGHTA and CDR2 FQGNSA. This CDR3 comprises 15 residues.

This clone came up a few times. The chain couples TRBV15 to TRBJ1-6; the match to TRBD1 covers 7 bases. Germline CDR1 reads LNHNV; CDR2 reads YYDKDF (reference sequence). V trimming: 6 bases; J trimming: 5 bases; junction bases outside the gene matches: 7. CDR3 length: 15 residues. This CDR3 reads CATRPDGQDNSPLHF. For the CDR3, the DNA is TGTGCCACCAGGCCGGATGGACAGGATAATTCACCCCTCCACTTT.

The V and J genes are TRBV5-1 and TRBJ1-2; TRBD1 matches at 10 bases. V lost 2 bases, J lost 4 bases, and 5 bases stayed unmatched. This CDR3 is built from 15 residues. Germline lookup yields CDR1 SGHRS and CDR2 YFSETQ. The CDR3 spells CASSLGTGVRYGYTF. As DNA, the CDR3 is TGCGCCAGCAGCTTAGGGACAGGGGTACGCTATGGCTACACCTTC.

V is TRBV19 and J is TRBJ2-5; a possible D gene is TRBD2 (6 bases). CDR3 length: 14 amino acids. The V and J ends lost 2 bases and 5 bases respectively, with 12 bases between them. Germline V gene sequence: CDR1 LNHDA, CDR2 SQIVND (reference sequence). CDR3 DNA sequence: TGTGCCAGTAGTATACATAAGGGGAGGGAGACCCAGTACTTC. Protein product: CASSIHKGRETQYF.

This rearrangement joins TRBV27 to TRBJ2-7; D may be TRBD1 (5 bases). Germline CDR1 reads MNHEY; CDR2 reads SMNVEV (reference sequence). This CDR3 region has 13 residues. Between the trimmed V and J ends, which lost 2 bases and 3 bases, there was a span of 8 bases. CDR3 sequence reads: CASSLVQGYEQYF. CDR3 coding DNA: TGTGCCAGCAGTTTAGTCCAGGGCTACGAGCAGTACTTC.

The chain recombines TRBV7-9 with TRBJ1-1; no reliable D call. CDR1 and CDR2 from the germline V gene are SEHNR and FQNEAQ (reference sequence). V was clipped by 5 bases and J by 7 bases, with 17 bases between them. This CDR3 has 14 amino acids. The CDR3 sequence is CASSLQSRELEAFF. CDR3 nucleotide sequence: TGTGCCAGCAGCCTTCAATCCCGGGAGCTTGAAGCTTTCTTT.

This clone was found a few times. This chain links TRBV6-1 with TRBJ2-2; 9 nucleotides agree with TRBD1. This CDR3 is 14 amino acids long. V trimming: 7 bases; J trimming: 6 bases; junction bases outside the gene matches: 6. Germline CDR1 and CDR2: MNHNS and SASEGT. The CDR3 nucleotides are TGTGCCAGCAACCAGGACAGGGGCGCCGGGGAGCTGTTTTTT. This codes for CASNQDRGAGELFF.

This clone was counted a few times. The rearrangement uses TRBV2 and TRBJ1-1; no reliable D call. The V end lost 6 bases, the J end lost 4 bases, and 9 bases lay between the germline ends. From germline, CDR1 is SNHLY and CDR2 FYNNEI. CDR3 size: 12 residues. The CDR3 DNA is TGTGCCAGCAGGGTGAGTTTCACTGAAGCTTTCTTT. This translates into CASRVSFTEAFF.

The V and J genes are TRBV6-1 and TRBJ2-1, with 8 bases identical to TRBD2. The CDR3 totals 16 residues. V shed 1 base and J 5 bases; nucleotides not matched to a gene: 7. Germline CDR1 MNHNS, CDR2 SASEGT. CDR3 DNA sequence: TGTGCCAGCAGTGAAGTCGGGAGGGCCCCCCACAATGAGCAGTTCTTC. As protein: CASSEVGRAPHNEQFF.

The chain has TRBV30 and TRBJ1-2, with unresolved D. The germline V gene has CDR1 GTSNPN and CDR2 SVGIG (reference sequence). The CDR3 has 13 amino acids. Trimming removed 2 bases from V and 3 bases from J, with 10 bases in between. CDR3 region: CAWSRSTDYGYTF. The CDR3 nucleotides read TGTGCCTGGAGTCGGAGCACCGACTATGGCTACACCTTC.

The rearrangement joins TRBV29-1 to TRBJ1-4; 9 nucleotides align to TRBD1. The CDR3 sequence is 15 residues long. The V gene end was trimmed by 1 base and the J gene end by 7 bases; junction bases not matched to a gene: 7. CDR1 and CDR2 from the germline V gene are SQVTM and ANQGSEA. The CDR3 DNA reads as TGCAGCGTTGAAGCTCCGGGACAGGGCTCTGAAAAACTGTTTTTT. Its translation is CSVEAPGQGSEKLFF.

A single count supports this clone. V gene TRBV28 combines with J gene TRBJ2-7, with TRBD2 matching over 10 bases. Germline V CDR1 and CDR2: MDHEN, SYDVKM. The CDR3 is 16 residues long. The V gene end was trimmed by 6 bases and the J gene end by 1 base; junction bases not matched to a gene: 9. CDR3 protein: CASSPLSAGGSYEQYF. In nucleotides, the CDR3 is TGTGCCAGCAGCCCCCTCTCAGCGGGAGGGTCCTACGAGCAGTACTTC.

This clone is a singleton in its sample. The V gene is TRBV5-1, the J gene TRBJ2-4, with 10 bases that match TRBD2. There are 16 residues in the CDR3. V trimming: 0 bases; J trimming: 6 bases; junction bases outside the gene matches: 6. Germline V CDR1 and CDR2: SGHRS, YFSETQ. The CDR3 loop is CASSLVERGGGNIQYF. CDR3 in DNA: TGCGCCAGCAGCTTGGTGGAGCGGGGGGGCGGAAACATTCAGTACTTC.

The rearrangement joins TRBV28 to TRBJ2-3; 8 positions agree with TRBD2. Germline V lookup: CDR1 MDHEN, CDR2 SYDVKM. CDR3 size: 15 residues. V was clipped by 2 bases and J by 3 bases; unmatched bases: 4. CDR3 sequence reads: CASSLGTRHTDTQYF. CDR3 coding DNA: TGTGCCAGCAGTTTAGGGACTAGACATACAGATACGCAGTATTTT.

The count of this clone is one. The chain combines TRBV2 with TRBJ2-7; TRBD1 might be the D (6 bases). Trimming shortened V by 6 bases and J by 4 bases, and 10 bases separated the two germline ends. Germline V gene data show CDR1 as SNHLY and CDR2 as FYNNEI. This CDR3 comprises 12 residues. The CDR3 loop is CASSPDRYEQYF. The DNA of the CDR3 is TGTGCCAGCAGCCCGGACAGATACGAGCAGTACTTC.

The V gene is TRBV10-1, the J gene TRBJ1-5; no clear D. This CDR3 is 12 amino acids long. Trimming took 2 bases from V and 4 from J, leaving 3 bases between them. CDR1 and CDR2 from the germline V gene are WNHNN and SYGVQD (reference sequence). The CDR3 DNA reads as TGCGCCAGCAGTGAGCCGAATCAGCCCCAGCATTTT. As protein: CASSEPNQPQHF.

V is TRBV30 and J is TRBJ1-3; no clear D. Germline assignment: CDR1 GTSNPN and CDR2 SVGIG (reference sequence). V was shortened by 7 bases and J by 0 bases, with 13 bases between the two germline ends. The CDR3 totals 14 residues. CDR3: CASVVENSGNTIYF. CDR3 nucleotide sequence: TGTGCCTCGGTGGTAGAAAACTCTGGAAACACCATATATTTT.

This clone was observed a single time. The chain uses TRBV27 and TRBJ2-1; D unclear. Germline CDR1 is MNHEY and CDR2 is SMNVEV (reference sequence). The CDR3 spans 15 residues. V was shortened by 5 bases and J by 4 bases, with 15 bases between the two germline ends. The CDR3 sequence: CASSNPLRVYNEQFF. The CDR3 DNA reads as TGTGCCAGCAGTAACCCCTTACGGGTTTACAATGAGCAGTTCTTC.

The rearrangement joins TRBV5-1 to TRBJ1-1, with 9 bases aligning to TRBD1. The CDR3 consists of 16 residues. Germline V gene data show CDR1 as SGHRS and CDR2 as YFSETQ. V shed 3 bases and J 5 bases; nucleotides not matched to a gene: 11. DNA for the CDR3: TGCGCCAGCAGCTGGGGGGCCGGGACAGGGCGAACTGAAGCTTTCTTT. Translating gives CASSWGAGTGRTEAFF.